The 20 T cell receptor beta chains below all came from one sample that was sequenced in a study of cytomegalovirus exposure and HLA in healthy donors (dated by TCRdb to the late 2010s). The library was obtained by the immunoSEQ multiplex PCR assay. For the multiplex PCR, a mixture combining 60 forward primers for TCR Vbeta segments and 13 reverse primers for TCR Jbeta segments was used. The source is immuneACCESS, and TCRdb retained only in-frame sequences with V and J called. Part of the clones is not carried over; for the studies checked, unresolved V genes explain less than half of this, and the remainder is unexplained. This sample holds 85,000 to 130,000 clones; about 71% were observed only once. The top ten clones comprise about 0.8% of the sample. The source material was PBMCs. The receptors were sampled from a boy between 10 and 17 years old in good health and CMV-seronegative.

This chain links TRBV25-1 with TRBJ1-1; a weak D match, TRBD1 (5 bases). The CDR3 sequence is 13 residues long. V was cut by 8 bases and J by 1 base, with 11 bases left in between. CDR1 MGHDK and CDR2 SYGVNS come from the germline V gene. For the CDR3, the DNA is TGTGCCAGCGGCGGGACGGCGAACACTGAAGCTTTCTTT. Translation gives CASGGTANTEAFF. Using reference TRBV25-1 and TRBJ1-1 for the parts outside the CDR3, the full variable domain is EADIYQTPRYLVIGTGKKITLECSQTMGHDKMYWYQQDPGMELHLIHYSYGVNSTEKGDLSSESTVSRIRTEHFPLTLESARPSHTSQYLCASGGTANTEAFFGQGTRLTVV.

CDR3 nucleotides: TGTGCCAGCAGCCCAGAGGGTGTCATCCTGGAAAAACTGTTTTTT. It is translated as CASSPEGVILEKLFF. The chain joins TRBV7-9 to TRBJ1-4; D remains ambiguous. Germline V gene data show CDR1 as SEHNR and CDR2 as FQNEAQ (reference sequence). The CDR3 consists of 15 residues. The ends were cut back, 5 bases at V and 8 bases at J, with 18 bases in the middle.

V usage is TRBV10-3 and J usage is TRBJ2-5; TRBD1 aligns across 7 bases. Germline V gene data show CDR1 as ENHRY and CDR2 as SYGVKD. CDR3 size: 14 residues. V gave up 3 bases and J gave up 3 bases; unmatched junction bases: 4. The CDR3 loop is CAISERTGKETQYF. The CDR3 nucleotides are TGTGCCATCAGTGAAAGGACAGGAAAAGAGACCCAGTACTTC.

V and J are TRBV6-5 and TRBJ1-5, with unresolved D. Trimming shortened V by 6 bases and J by 6 bases, and 12 bases separated the two germline ends. Germline CDR1 reads MNHEY; CDR2 reads SVGAGI. This CDR3 has 13 residues. The CDR3 DNA sequence: TGTGCCAGCAGATCGGGTCCGTCTCAGCCCCAGCATTTT. As protein: CASRSGPSQPQHF.

The V and J genes are TRBV6-6 and TRBJ2-3; possible D gene TRBD2, 6 bases. Trimming shortened V by 6 bases and J by 14 bases, and 18 bases separated the two germline ends. The germline CDR1 and CDR2 sequences are MNHNY and SVGAGI (reference sequence). The CDR3 extends over 12 amino acids. CDR3 in DNA: TGTGCCAGCAGCCCGGGGGTCCCAGCTCTGTATTTT. Translating it yields CASSPGVPALYF.

The chain couples TRBV5-1 to TRBJ2-1; D may be TRBD1 (6 bases). The ends were cut back, 6 bases at V and 6 bases at J, with 31 bases in the middle. CDR3 length: 19 residues. CDR1 and CDR2 (germline): SGHRS, YFSETQ. CDR3: CASTRGGPSGTGRVNEQFF. CDR3 DNA: TGCGCCAGCACTCGAGGGGGACCTTCGGGGACGGGTCGAGTCAATGAGCAGTTCTTC.

The chain couples TRBV5-1 to TRBJ1-1, with D possibly being TRBD1 (6 bases). Germline V gene data show CDR1 as SGHRS and CDR2 as YFSETQ. Trimming removed 4 bases at V and 3 bases at J, with 13 bases between. This CDR3 is 14 amino acids long. CDR3 in amino acids: CASSPAPGDTEAFF. Here the CDR3 DNA reads TGCGCCAGCAGCCCGGCTCCAGGGGACACTGAAGCTTTCTTT.

The gene calls are TRBV27 and TRBJ2-1; D is unresolved. Trimming stripped 3 bases from V and 3 bases from J, with 9 bases between. The CDR3 consists of 14 residues. CDR1 and CDR2 (germline): MNHEY, SMNVEV (reference sequence). The CDR3 sequence: CASSLYRFYNEQFF. DNA for the CDR3: TGTGCCAGCAGTTTGTACAGATTCTACAATGAGCAGTTCTTC.

CDR3 DNA: TGCGCCAGCAGTTCTAGTACCTACGAGCAGTACTTC. It is translated as CASSSSTYEQYF. This chain joins TRBV5-1 and TRBJ2-7; D is undetermined. This CDR3 has 12 residues. Germline assignment: CDR1 SGHRS and CDR2 YFSETQ. Trimming left V 5 bases short and J 2 bases short, with 8 bases between.

For the CDR3, the DNA is TGCAGCGTTGTTTTGGACAGGGGGCCGGTGGAGACCCAGTACTTC. This encodes CSVVLDRGPVETQYF. The chain is built from TRBV29-1 and TRBJ2-5, with 11 positions matching TRBD1. This CDR3 has 15 amino acids. In germline, CDR1 is SQVTM, CDR2 ANQGSEA. After removal of 4 bases from V and 5 bases from J, the junction contained 9 bases not matched to a gene.

The chain is built from TRBV27 and TRBJ1-1; D remains unclear. Germline lookup yields CDR1 MNHEY and CDR2 SMNVEV (reference sequence). With 3 bases removed from V and 4 bases from J, the gap between germline ends came to 18 bases. This CDR3 contains 16 residues. CDR3 region: CASSLALNLIGTEAFF. CDR3 coding DNA: TGTGCCAGCAGTTTGGCACTAAATCTTATCGGCACTGAAGCTTTCTTT.

The chain has TRBV11-3 and TRBJ1-2, with unresolved D. The germline V and J ends were trimmed by 2 bases and 8 bases, with 9 bases remaining between them. The CDR3 spans 12 residues. Germline lookup yields CDR1 SGHNT and CDR2 YENEEA. CDR3 loop: CASSLSGRGYTF. CDR3 sequence (DNA): TGTGCCAGCAGCTTATCGGGGAGGGGCTACACCTTC.

The chain is built from TRBV15 and TRBJ2-5, with a tentative D call TRBD2 (6 bases). This CDR3 contains 17 residues. CDR1 LNHNV and CDR2 YYDKDF come from the germline V gene (reference sequence). With 0 bases removed from V and 3 bases from J, the gap between germline ends came to 17 bases. The CDR3 protein is CATSRDALAGRKETQYF. CDR3 coding DNA: TGTGCCACCAGCAGAGATGCTCTGGCGGGGCGCAAAGAGACCCAGTACTTC. Full variable domain (remainder filled in from reference TRBV15 and TRBJ2-5): DAMVIQNPRYQVTQFGKPVTLSCSQTLNHNVMYWYQQKSSQAPKLLFHYYDKDFNNEADTPDNFQSRRPNTSFCFLDIRSPGLGDTAMYLCATSRDALAGRKETQYFGPGTRLLVL.

The chain employs TRBV7-8 and TRBJ2-7; D is uncertain. Trimming took 1 base from V and 0 from J, leaving 7 bases between them. Germline CDR1 and CDR2: SGHVS and FQNEAQ. There are 14 residues in the CDR3. In nucleotides, the CDR3 is TGTGCCAGCAGCTTAGATGTAAACTCCTACGAGCAGTACTTC. The encoded protein is CASSLDVNSYEQYF.

This chain links TRBV9 with TRBJ2-3; 8 bases are a match to TRBD2. The germline gives CDR1 SGDLS, CDR2 YYNGEE. The CDR3 is 17 amino acids. Trimming at V came to 5 bases and at J to 2 bases, leaving 13 bases not matched to a gene. The CDR3 nucleotides read TGTGCCAGCAGTGCTAAAGACGCGGGGGGCAACACAGATACGCAGTATTTT. This sequence encodes CASSAKDAGGNTDTQYF.

This rearrangement joins TRBV7-9 to TRBJ2-7; TRBD1 matches 7 bases. Looked up from germline, CDR1 is SEHNR and CDR2 is FQNEAQ (reference sequence). The CDR3 is 13 residues long. The trim removed 4 bases at V and 6 bases at J, leaving 6 bases unmatched. The CDR3 here is CASSSIGGAEQYF. In DNA form, the CDR3 reads TGTGCCAGCAGCTCTATAGGGGGCGCCGAGCAGTACTTC.

This rearrangement joins TRBV7-3 to TRBJ2-2, with 7 bases lining up with TRBD2. V was clipped by 1 base and J by 1 base; unmatched bases: 3. Per the germline V gene, CDR1 is SGHTA and CDR2 is FQGTGA. The CDR3 consists of 16 residues. DNA of the CDR3: TGTGCCAGCAGCTTAAACCAGCGGGAGAACACCGGGGAGCTGTTTTTT. Amino acids: CASSLNQRENTGELFF. Full variable domain (outside the CDR3, taken from reference TRBV7-3 and TRBJ2-2): GAGVSQTPSNKVTEKGKYVELRCDPISGHTALYWYRQSLGQGPEFLIYFQGTGAADDSGLPNDRFFAVRPEGSVSTLKIQRTERGDSAVYLCASSLNQRENTGELFFGEGSRLTVL.

The chain couples TRBV27 to TRBJ2-7, with D possibly TRBD2 on 6 matching bases. The CDR3 runs to 16 residues. Germline CDR1 is MNHEY and CDR2 is SMNVEV (reference sequence). Trimming removed 2 bases from V and 4 bases from J, with 18 bases in between. This CDR3 reads CASSLKGRGGIYEQYF. The DNA for the CDR3 is TGTGCCAGCAGTTTAAAGGGGCGAGGAGGGATATACGAGCAGTACTTC.

The genes are TRBV7-2 and TRBJ2-7, with 9 bases fitting TRBD2. Germline assignment: CDR1 SGHTA and CDR2 FQGNSA. J was trimmed by 3 bases and V by 1 base; bases with no gene match: 4. The CDR3 contains 15 residues. CDR3 protein: CASSLEWRGGYEQYF. The DNA of the CDR3 is TGTGCCAGCAGCTTAGAATGGCGGGGGGGCTACGAGCAGTACTTC.

The CDR3 reads CASSEDRRETEAFF. In nucleotides, the CDR3 is TGTGCCAGCAGTGAAGACAGGAGAGAGACTGAAGCTTTCTTT. The chain is built from TRBV2 and TRBJ1-1; D possibly corresponds to TRBD1 (5 bases). Germline CDR1 reads SNHLY; CDR2 reads FYNNEI. Deletions cut 1 base from V and 5 bases from J, with 11 bases between. The CDR3 is 14 amino acids.